The clone carrying this TCR beta chain was counted a single time. The antigen is unknown. The sample is drawn from a study of cytomegalovirus exposure and HLA in healthy donors. Study-wide findings and caveats: With later analysis, a missense DCLRE1C variant became linked to TCR beta V- and J-gene trimming.

The CDR3 totals 17 residues. J gave up 6 bases and V 3 bases, and 16 bases lay outside the gene matches. Germline V gives CDR1 SGHTA, CDR2 FQGNSA. Researchers ran the PCR with 60 Vbeta and 13 Jbeta primers. Sequenced by immunoSEQ multiplex PCR; TCRdb stores in-frame clones only, minus some. The repertoire holds around 99,000 clones, with 74% as singletons. The chain couples TRBV7-2 to TRBJ1-2; 7 bases are a match to TRBD1. The receptor was isolated from a woman aged 35 to 49 in good health and CMV-seropositive. The sample was PBMCs. CDR3 bases: TGTGCCAGCAGCTTTGGCTCAATAAGACAGGGTACGGATGGCTACACCTTC. Residues: CASSFGSIRQGTDGYTF. Drawing the rest from reference TRBV7-2 and TRBJ1-2, the complete variable domain is GAGVSQSPSNKVTEKGKDVELRCDPISGHTALYWYRQSLGQGLEFLIYFQGNSAPDKSGLPSDRFSAERTGGSVSTLTIQRTQQEDSAVYLCASSFGSIRQGTDGYTFGSGTRLTVV.